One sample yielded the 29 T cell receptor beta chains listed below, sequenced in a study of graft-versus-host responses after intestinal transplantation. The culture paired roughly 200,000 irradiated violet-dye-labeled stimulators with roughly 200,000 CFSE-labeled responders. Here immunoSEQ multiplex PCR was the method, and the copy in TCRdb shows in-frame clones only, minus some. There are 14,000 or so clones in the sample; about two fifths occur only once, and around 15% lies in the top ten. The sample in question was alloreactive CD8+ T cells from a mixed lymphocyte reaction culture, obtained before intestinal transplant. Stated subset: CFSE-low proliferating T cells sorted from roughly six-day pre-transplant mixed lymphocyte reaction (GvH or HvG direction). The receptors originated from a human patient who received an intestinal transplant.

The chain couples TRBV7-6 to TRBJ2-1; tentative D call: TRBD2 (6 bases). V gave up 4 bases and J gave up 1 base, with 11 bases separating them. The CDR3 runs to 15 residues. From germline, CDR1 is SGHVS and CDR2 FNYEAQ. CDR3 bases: TGTGCCAGCAGCTCGGACTACCAGTCCTACAATGAGCAGTTCTTC. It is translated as CASSSDYQSYNEQFF.

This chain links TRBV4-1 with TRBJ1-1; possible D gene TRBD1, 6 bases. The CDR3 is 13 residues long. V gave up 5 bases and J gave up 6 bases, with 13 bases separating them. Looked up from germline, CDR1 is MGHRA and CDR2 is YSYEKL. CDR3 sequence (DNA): TGCGCCAGCAGCGATATTGGACAGTCTGAAGCTTTCTTT. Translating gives CASSDIGQSEAFF.

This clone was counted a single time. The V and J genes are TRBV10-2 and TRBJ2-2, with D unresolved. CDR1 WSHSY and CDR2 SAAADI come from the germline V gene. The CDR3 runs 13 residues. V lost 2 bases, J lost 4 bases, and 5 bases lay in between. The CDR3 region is CASSEQSTGELFF. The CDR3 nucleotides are TGCGCCAGCAGTGAGCAATCCACCGGGGAGCTGTTTTTT.

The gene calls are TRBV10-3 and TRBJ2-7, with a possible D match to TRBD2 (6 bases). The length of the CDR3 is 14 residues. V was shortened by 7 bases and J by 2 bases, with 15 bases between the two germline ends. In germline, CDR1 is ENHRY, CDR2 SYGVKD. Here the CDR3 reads CAITPAGRTYEQYF. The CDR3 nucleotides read TGTGCCATCACCCCAGCGGGCAGGACCTACGAGCAGTACTTC.

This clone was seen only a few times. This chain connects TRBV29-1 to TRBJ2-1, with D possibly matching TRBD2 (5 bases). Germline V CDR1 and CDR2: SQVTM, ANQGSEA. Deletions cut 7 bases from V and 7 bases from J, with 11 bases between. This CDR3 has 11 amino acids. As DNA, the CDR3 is TGCAGCGCCGTCGGGGAGAATGAGCAGTTCTTC. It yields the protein CSAVGENEQFF.

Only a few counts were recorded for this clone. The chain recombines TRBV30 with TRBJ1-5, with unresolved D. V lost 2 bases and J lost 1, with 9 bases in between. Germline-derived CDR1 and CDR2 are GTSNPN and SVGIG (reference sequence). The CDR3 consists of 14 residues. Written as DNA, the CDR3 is TGTGCCTGGAGTCCGGGGTCGAGCAATCAGCCCCAGCATTTT. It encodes CAWSPGSSNQPQHF.

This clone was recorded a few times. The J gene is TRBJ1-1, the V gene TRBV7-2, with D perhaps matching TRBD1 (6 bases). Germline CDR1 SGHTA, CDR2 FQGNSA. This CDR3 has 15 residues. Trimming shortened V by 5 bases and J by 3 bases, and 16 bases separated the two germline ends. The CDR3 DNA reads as TGTGCCAGCAGCCGTCAATTGGACAGCTACACTGAAGCTTTCTTT. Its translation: CASSRQLDSYTEAFF.

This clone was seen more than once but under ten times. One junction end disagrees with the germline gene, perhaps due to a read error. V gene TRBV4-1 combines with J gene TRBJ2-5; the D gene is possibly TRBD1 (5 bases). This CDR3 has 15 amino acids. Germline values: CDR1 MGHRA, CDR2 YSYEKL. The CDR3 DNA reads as TGCGCCAGCAGCCAAACCGGTGGACACCACGAGACCCAGTACTTC. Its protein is CASSQTGGHHETQYF.

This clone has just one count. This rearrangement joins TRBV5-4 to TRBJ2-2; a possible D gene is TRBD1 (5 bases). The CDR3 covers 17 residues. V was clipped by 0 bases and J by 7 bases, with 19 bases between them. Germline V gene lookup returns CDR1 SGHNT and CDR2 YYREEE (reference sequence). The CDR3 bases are TGTGCCAGCAGCTTGGGGGTATCAGGGTTGGTGAACGGGGAGCTGTTTTTT. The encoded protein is CASSLGVSGLVNGELFF.

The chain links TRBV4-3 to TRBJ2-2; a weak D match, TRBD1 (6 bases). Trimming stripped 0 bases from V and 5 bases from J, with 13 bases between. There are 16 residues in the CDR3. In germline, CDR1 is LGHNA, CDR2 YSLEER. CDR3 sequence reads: CASSQDRDILTGELFF. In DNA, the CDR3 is TGCGCCAGCAGCCAAGACCGGGACATCCTAACCGGGGAGCTGTTTTTT.

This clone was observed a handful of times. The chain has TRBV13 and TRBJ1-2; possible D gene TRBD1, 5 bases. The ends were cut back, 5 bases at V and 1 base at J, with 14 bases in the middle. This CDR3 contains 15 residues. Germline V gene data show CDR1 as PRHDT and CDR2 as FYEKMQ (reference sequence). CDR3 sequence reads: CASSRDSILNYGYTF. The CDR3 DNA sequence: TGTGCCAGCAGCCGAGACAGCATCCTTAACTATGGCTACACCTTC.

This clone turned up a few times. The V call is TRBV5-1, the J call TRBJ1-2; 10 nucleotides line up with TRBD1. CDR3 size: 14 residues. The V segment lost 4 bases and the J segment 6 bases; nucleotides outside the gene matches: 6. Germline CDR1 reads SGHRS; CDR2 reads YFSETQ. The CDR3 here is CASSPGTGADGYTF. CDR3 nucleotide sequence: TGCGCCAGCAGCCCTGGGACAGGGGCTGATGGCTACACCTTC.

The CDR3 region is CASSSGQSISDEQFF. The DNA of the CDR3 is TGTGCCAGCAGTTCAGGACAAAGTATCTCGGATGAGCAGTTCTTC. V usage is TRBV28 and J usage is TRBJ2-1, with D tentatively TRBD1 (5 bases). V lost 4 bases, J lost 8 bases, and 18 bases lay in between. CDR1 and CDR2 from the germline V gene are MDHEN and SYDVKM. The CDR3 is 15 residues long. Full variable domain (rest looked up from reference TRBV28 and TRBJ2-1): DVKVTQSSRYLVKRTGEKVFLECVQDMDHENMFWYRQDPGLGLRLIYFSYDVKMKEKGDIPEGYSVSREKKERFSLILESASTNQTSMYLCASSSGQSISDEQFFGPGTRLTVL.

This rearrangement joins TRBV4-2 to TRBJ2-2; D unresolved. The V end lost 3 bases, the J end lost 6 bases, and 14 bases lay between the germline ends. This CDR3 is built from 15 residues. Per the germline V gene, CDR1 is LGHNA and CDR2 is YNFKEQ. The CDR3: CASSHFNPSAGELFF. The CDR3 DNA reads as TGTGCCAGCAGCCATTTTAATCCGAGCGCCGGGGAGCTGTTTTTT.

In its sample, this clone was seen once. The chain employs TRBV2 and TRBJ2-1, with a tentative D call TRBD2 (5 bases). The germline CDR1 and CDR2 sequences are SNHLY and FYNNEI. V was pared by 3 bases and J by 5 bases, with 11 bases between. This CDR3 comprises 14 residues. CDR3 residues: CASSDPGFDNEQFF. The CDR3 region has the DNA TGTGCCAGCAGTGACCCGGGATTCGACAATGAGCAGTTCTTC.

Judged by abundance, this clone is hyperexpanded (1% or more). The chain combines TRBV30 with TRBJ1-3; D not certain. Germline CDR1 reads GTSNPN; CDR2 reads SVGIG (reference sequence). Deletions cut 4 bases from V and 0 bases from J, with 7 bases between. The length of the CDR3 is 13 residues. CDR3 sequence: CAWTGGSGNTIYF. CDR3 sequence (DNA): TGTGCCTGGACCGGTGGCTCTGGAAACACCATATATTTT.

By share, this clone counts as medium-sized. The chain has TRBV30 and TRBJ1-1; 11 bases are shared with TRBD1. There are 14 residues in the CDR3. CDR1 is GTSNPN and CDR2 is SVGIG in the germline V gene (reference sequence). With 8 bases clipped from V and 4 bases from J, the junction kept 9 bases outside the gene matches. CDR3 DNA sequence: TGTGCCCTGGGGACAGGGGGTATAGGCACTGAAGCTTTCTTT. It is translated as CALGTGGIGTEAFF.

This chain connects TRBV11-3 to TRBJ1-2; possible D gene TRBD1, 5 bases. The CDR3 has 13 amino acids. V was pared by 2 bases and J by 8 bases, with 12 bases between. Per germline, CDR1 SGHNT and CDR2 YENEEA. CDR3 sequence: CASSLPGGYGYTF. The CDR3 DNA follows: TGTGCCAGCAGCTTACCCGGGGGATACGGCTACACCTTC.

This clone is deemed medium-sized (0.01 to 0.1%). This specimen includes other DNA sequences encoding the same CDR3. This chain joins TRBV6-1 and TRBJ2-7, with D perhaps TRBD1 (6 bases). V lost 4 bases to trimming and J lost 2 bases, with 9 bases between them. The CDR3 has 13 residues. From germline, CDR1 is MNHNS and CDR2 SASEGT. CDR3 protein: CASSARGPYEQYF. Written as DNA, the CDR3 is TGTGCCAGCAGTGCCAGGGGACCCTACGAGCAGTACTTC.

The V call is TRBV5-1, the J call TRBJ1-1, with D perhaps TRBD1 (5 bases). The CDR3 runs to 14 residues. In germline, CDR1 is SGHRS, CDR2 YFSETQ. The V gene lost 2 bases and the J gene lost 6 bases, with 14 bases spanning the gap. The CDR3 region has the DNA TGCGCCAGCAGCTTTTTCCAGGGTAACGCTGAAGCTTTCTTT. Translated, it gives CASSFFQGNAEAFF.

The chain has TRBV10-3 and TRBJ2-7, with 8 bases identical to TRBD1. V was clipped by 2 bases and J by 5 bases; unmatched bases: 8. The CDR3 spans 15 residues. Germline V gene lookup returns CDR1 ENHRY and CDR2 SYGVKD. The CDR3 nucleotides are TGTGCCATCAGTGAGACAGGGGGAGAGGTTGACGAGCAGTACTTC. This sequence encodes CAISETGGEVDEQYF.

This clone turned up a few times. CDR3 nucleotides: TGCGCCAGCAGCTATCTAGGATCCGGGGAGCTGTTTTTT. This codes for CASSYLGSGELFF. The chain uses TRBV5-1 and TRBJ2-2; D call uncertain. Trimming pared 3 bases from V and 6 bases from J, leaving 9 bases between. CDR1 and CDR2 (germline): SGHRS, YFSETQ. CDR3 length: 13 amino acids.

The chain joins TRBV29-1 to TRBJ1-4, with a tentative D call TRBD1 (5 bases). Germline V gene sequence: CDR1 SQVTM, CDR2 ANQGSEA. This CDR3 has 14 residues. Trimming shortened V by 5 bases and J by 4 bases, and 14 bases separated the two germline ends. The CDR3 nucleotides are TGCAGCGTTTTGGGGGGGTCCCTTAATGAAAAACTGTTTTTT. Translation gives CSVLGGSLNEKLFF.

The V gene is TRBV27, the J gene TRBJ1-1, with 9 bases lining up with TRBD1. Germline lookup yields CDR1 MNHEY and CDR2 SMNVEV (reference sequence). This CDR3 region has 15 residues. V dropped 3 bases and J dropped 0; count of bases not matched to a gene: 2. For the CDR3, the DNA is TGTGCCAGCAGTTTTAACAGGGGGCTGAACACTGAAGCTTTCTTT. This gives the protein CASSFNRGLNTEAFF.

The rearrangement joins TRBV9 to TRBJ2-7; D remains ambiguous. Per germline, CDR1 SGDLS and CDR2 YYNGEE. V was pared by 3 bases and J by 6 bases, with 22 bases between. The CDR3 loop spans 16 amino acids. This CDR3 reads CASSGRSGSPLSEQYF. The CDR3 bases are TGTGCCAGCAGCGGAAGGAGTGGATCTCCCCTTTCCGAGCAGTACTTC.

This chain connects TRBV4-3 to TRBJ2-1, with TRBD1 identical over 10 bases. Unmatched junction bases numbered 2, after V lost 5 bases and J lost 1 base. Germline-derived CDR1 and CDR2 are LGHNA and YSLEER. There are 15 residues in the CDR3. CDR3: CASSSDRGSYNEQFF. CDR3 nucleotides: TGCGCCAGCAGCTCGGACAGGGGGTCCTACAATGAGCAGTTCTTC.

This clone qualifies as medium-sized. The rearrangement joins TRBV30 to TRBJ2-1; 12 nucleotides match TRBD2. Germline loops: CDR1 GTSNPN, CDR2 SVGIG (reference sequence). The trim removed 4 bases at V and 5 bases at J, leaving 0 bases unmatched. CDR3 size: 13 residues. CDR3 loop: CAWTSGGDNEQFF. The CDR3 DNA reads TGTGCCTGGACTAGCGGGGGGGACAATGAGCAGTTCTTC.

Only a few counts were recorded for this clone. The CDR3 loop reads CAWSVQGPSEQFF. CDR3 nucleotides: TGTGCCTGGAGTGTCCAGGGGCCAAGTGAGCAGTTCTTC. The rearrangement uses TRBV30 and TRBJ2-1, with D perhaps TRBD1 (6 bases). This CDR3 contains 13 residues. Germline V gene lookup returns CDR1 GTSNPN and CDR2 SVGIG (reference sequence). The V end lost 0 bases, the J end lost 9 bases, and 12 bases lay between the germline ends.

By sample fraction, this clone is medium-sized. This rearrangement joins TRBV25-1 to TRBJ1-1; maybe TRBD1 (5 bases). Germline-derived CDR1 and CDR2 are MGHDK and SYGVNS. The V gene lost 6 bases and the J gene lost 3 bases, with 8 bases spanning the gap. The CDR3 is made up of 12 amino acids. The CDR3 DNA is TGTGCCAGCAGCCCAGGGTACACTGAAGCTTTCTTT. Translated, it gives CASSPGYTEAFF. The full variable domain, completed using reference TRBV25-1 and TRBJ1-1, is EADIYQTPRYLVIGTGKKITLECSQTMGHDKMYWYQQDPGMELHLIHYSYGVNSTEKGDLSSESTVSRIRTEHFPLTLESARPSHTSQYLCASSPGYTEAFFGQGTRLTVV.